This T cell receptor (beta chain) was identified during a study of blood T cell repertoires in COVID-19 (dated by TCRdb to the early 2020s). Concerning the study at large: Samples covering the acute and convalescent phases of COVID-19 were provided by collaborators in the United States, Italy and Spain. The material from the prospective study consisted of cDNA or gDNA derived from T cells, B-cell-depleted T cells, or PBMCs. Subjects who had been exposed to COVID-19, were actively infected with it, or had recovered from it provided the deeply sampled blood TCRbeta repertoires that made up the dataset. A freely available public database, intended as a resource for researchers studying the immune response to SARS-CoV-2, is where the repertoires were released. Samples were obtained from the ongoing ImmuneRACE study (first 160 participants) and from 950 to 1,500 subjects provided by 6 global collaborators. The sample metadata nearly always contained a de-identified subject ID, COVID-19 status, age in years and sex. Where available, HLA class I and class II types were taken from metadata supplied by the sample provider and were not determined by assay-based typing.

A few counts support this clone. Its antigen is currently not known. The record has no base qualities; no much larger clone is one base away. TCRbeta CDR3 regions were amplified from genomic DNA by means of the immunoSEQ Assay, a bias-controlled multiplex PCR. On the study's bioinformatics: The number of nucleated cells in each sample was estimated from the amplification of reference gene primers within the assay. To quantify the absolute abundance of each unique TCRbeta CDR3 rearrangement, sequence reads were collapsed and filtered. Productive Simpson clonality was computed per sample as the square root of Simpson's diversity index over productive rearrangements. TCRdb mirrors the immuneACCESS table, restricted to in-frame sequences. Some clones are absent from its copies; in checked studies, under half trace to an unresolved V gene, and the reason for the others is unknown. The D gene and trimming were derived from the DNA, and the V and J assignments and clone size from that table. Recorded for this sample are roughly 250,000 clones; 75% to 95% of them occurred a single time. Of the sample, approximately 2% is held by the ten largest clones.

Broad study findings and their caveats: The amount of clinical and demographic metadata varied by source and participant and was provided uncurated.

Enrolling through a virtual design, the prospective study's participants ranged in age from roughly 18 to 95 years and lived across roughly 23 United States geographic areas. In the prospective study, cohorts were assigned on the basis of participant-reported clinical history obtained from a screening survey and a study questionnaire. Recovered participants in ImmuneRACE Cohort 3 were defined as having two consecutive negative NP/OP PCR tests, clearance from a healthcare professional, or resolution of symptoms. In the prospective study, whole blood, serum and a nasopharyngeal or oropharyngeal swab were collected from each participant by mobile phlebotomists. Over a roughly 2-month period, participants in the prospective study had the option of providing additional blood draws and questionnaires. Before DNA extraction, prospective study blood samples were shipped either frozen or at room temperature.

Sequencing was performed on PBMCs or T cells enriched from blood (not recorded which). The clonotype originates from a woman under 30 who had recovered from COVID-19.

The nucleotide sequence reads as follows: TGCGCCACACTGGGAGCATTCGAGCAGTACTTC. It translates as CATLGAFEQYF. Recombination connected TRBV10-1 to TRBJ2-7; the D segment could be TRBD2, given 5 matching bases. A distance of 13 bases separates the germline ends of V and J, which lose 10 bases and 6 bases respectively. The CDR3 numbers 11 residues from cysteine through phenylalanine. Only CDR3 DNA is held: 33 bases, read in frame from base 1. Reading the germline V gene (reference sequence) gives CDR1 WNHNN and CDR2 SYGVQD.